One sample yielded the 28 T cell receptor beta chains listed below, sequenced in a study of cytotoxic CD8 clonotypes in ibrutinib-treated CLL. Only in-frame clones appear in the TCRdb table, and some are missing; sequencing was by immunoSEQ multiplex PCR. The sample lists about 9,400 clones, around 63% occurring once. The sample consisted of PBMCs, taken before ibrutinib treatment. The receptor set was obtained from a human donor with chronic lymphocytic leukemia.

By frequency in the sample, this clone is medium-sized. The CDR3 spells CASSSLGQGRDNEQFF. DNA for the CDR3: TGTGCCAGTAGTTCACTAGGACAGGGCCGAGACAATGAGCAGTTCTTC. The chain joins TRBV19 to TRBJ2-1, with 8 nucleotides matching TRBD1. CDR1 LNHDA and CDR2 SQIVND come from the germline V gene (reference sequence). The CDR3 consists of 16 residues. V lost 5 bases to trimming and J lost 5 bases; unmatched junction nucleotides: 11.

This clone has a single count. The CDR3 spells CSVEGSRGLPYEQYF. The CDR3 DNA reads TGCAGCGTTGAAGGGAGCAGGGGGTTACCCTACGAGCAGTACTTC. The rearrangement joins TRBV29-1 to TRBJ2-7, with TRBD1 matching over 7 bases. This CDR3 is built from 15 residues. Germline CDR1 SQVTM, CDR2 ANQGSEA. The J segment lost 2 bases and the V segment lost 1 base, leaving 8 bases of the junction unmatched.

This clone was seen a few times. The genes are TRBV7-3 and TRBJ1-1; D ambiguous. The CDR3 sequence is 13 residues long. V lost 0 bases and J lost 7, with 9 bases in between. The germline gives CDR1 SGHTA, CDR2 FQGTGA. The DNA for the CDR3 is TGTGCCAGCAGCTTAACGTCAGTGAGTGAAGCTTTCTTT. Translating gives CASSLTSVSEAFF.

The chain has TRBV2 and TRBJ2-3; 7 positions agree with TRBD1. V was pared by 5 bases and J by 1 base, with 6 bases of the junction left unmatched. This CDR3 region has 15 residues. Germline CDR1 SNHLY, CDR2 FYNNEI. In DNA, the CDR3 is TGTGCCAGCAGTCAGCAGGGGGTCGGCACAGATACGCAGTATTTT. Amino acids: CASSQQGVGTDTQYF. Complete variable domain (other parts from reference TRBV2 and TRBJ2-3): EPEVTQTPSHQVTQMGQEVILRCVPISNHLYFYWYRQILGQKVEFLVSFYNNEISEKSEIFDDQFSVERPDGSNFTLKIRSTKLEDSAMYFCASSQQGVGTDTQYFGPGTRLTVL.

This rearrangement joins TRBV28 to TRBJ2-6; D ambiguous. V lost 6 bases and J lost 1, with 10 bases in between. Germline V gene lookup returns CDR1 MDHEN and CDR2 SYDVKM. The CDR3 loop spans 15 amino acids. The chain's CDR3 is CASSNDGSGANVLTF. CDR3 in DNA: TGTGCCAGCAGCAACGACGGTTCTGGGGCCAACGTCCTGACTTTC.

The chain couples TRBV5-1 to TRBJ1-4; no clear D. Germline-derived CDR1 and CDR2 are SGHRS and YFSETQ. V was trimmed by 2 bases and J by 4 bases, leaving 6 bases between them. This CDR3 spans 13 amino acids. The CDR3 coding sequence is TGCGCCAGCAGCTTCGGACGTAATGAAAAACTGTTTTTT. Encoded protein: CASSFGRNEKLFF.

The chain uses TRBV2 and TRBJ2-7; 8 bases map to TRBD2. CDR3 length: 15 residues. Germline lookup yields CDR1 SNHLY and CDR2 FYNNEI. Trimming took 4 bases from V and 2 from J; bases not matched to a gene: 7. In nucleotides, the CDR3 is TGTGCCAGCAGTGTGTCCAGCGGGGGACCCTACGAGCAGTACTTC. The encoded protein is CASSVSSGGPYEQYF. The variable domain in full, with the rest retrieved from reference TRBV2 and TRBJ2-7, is EPEVTQTPSHQVTQMGQEVILRCVPISNHLYFYWYRQILGQKVEFLVSFYNNEISEKSEIFDDQFSVERPDGSNFTLKIRSTKLEDSAMYFCASSVSSGGPYEQYFGPGTRLTVT.

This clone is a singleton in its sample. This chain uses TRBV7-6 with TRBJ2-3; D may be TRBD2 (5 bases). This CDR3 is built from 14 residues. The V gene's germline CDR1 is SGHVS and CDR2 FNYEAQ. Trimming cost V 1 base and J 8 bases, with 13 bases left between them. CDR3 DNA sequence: TGTGCCAGCAGCTTAGACTCTATCGAGGGTACGCAGTATTTT. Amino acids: CASSLDSIEGTQYF.

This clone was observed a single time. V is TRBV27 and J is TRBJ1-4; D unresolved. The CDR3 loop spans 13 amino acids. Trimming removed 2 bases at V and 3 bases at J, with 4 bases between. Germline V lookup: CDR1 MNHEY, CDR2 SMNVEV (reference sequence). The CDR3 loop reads CASSLSPNEKLFF. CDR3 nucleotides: TGTGCCAGCAGTTTAAGCCCTAATGAAAAACTGTTTTTT.

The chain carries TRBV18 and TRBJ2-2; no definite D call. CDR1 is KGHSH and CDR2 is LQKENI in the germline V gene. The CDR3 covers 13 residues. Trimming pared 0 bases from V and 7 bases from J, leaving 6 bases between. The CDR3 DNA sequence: TGTGCCAGCTCACCACCCCCGGGCGGGGAGCTGTTTTTT. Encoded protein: CASSPPPGGELFF.

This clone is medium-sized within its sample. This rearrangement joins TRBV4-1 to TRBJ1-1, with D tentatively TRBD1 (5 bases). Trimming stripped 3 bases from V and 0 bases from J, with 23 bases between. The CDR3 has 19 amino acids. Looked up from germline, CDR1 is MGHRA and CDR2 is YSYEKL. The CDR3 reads CASSHPGPFGPPLNTEAFF. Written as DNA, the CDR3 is TGCGCCAGCAGCCACCCAGGGCCTTTTGGCCCCCCTCTGAACACTGAAGCTTTCTTT.

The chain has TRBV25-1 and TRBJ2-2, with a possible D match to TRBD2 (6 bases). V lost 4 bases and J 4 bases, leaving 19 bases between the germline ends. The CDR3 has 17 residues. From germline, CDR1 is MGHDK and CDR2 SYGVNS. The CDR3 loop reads CASSGRGELAVTGELFF. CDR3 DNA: TGTGCCAGCAGTGGGCGCGGGGAACTAGCCGTCACCGGGGAGCTGTTTTTT.

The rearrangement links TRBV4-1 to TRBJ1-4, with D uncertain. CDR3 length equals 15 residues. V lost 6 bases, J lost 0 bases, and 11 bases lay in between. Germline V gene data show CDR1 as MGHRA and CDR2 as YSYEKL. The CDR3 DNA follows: TGCGCCAGCAGACTGACCGTTGCAACTAATGAAAAACTGTTTTTT. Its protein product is CASRLTVATNEKLFF.

CDR3 in DNA: TGTGCCAGCAGGGCCGGGACTAGAACAGATACGCAGTATTTT. It specifies CASRAGTRTDTQYF. V gene TRBV2 combines with J gene TRBJ2-3, with 8 bases aligning to TRBD2. The germline V gene has CDR1 SNHLY and CDR2 FYNNEI. Losses at the gene ends were 6 bases for V and 3 bases for J; bases not matched to a gene: 5. The CDR3 is made up of 14 amino acids.

CDR3 nucleotide sequence: TGTGCCAGCCCTACAGGGTACACCGGGGAGCTGTTTTTT. It specifies CASPTGYTGELFF. The V gene is TRBV6-5, the J gene TRBJ2-2; TRBD1 might be the D (6 bases). This CDR3 has 13 residues. V was shortened by 8 bases and J by 3 bases, with 10 bases between the two germline ends. Germline assignment: CDR1 MNHEY and CDR2 SVGAGI.

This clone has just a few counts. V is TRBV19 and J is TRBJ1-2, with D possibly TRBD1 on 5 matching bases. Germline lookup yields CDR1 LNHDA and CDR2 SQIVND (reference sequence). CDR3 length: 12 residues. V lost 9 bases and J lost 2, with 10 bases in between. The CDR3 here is CASRDGNYGYTF. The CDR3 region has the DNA TGTGCCAGCAGGGACGGGAACTATGGCTACACCTTC.

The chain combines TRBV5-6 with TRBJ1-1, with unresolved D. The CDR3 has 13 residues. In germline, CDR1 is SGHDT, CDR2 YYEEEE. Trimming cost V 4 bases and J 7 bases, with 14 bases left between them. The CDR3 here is CASSRSARIEAFF. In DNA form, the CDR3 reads TGTGCCAGCAGCCGTTCAGCCCGAATTGAAGCTTTCTTT.

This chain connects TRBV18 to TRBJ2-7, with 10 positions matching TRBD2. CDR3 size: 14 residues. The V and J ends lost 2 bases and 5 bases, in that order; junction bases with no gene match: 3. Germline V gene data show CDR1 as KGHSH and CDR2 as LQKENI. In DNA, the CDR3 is TGTGCCAGCTCACCAAGGCTAGCGGGGGACGAGCAGTACTTC. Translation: CASSPRLAGDEQYF.

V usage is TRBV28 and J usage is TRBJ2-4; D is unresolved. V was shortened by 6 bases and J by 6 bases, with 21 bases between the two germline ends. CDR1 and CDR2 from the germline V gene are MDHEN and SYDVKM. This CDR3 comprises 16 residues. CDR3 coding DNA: TGTGCCAGCAGCGTACAAAGGGTGATTTGGGGAAACATTCAGTACTTC. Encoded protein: CASSVQRVIWGNIQYF. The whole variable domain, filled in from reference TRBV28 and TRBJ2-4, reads DVKVTQSSRYLVKRTGEKVFLECVQDMDHENMFWYRQDPGLGLRLIYFSYDVKMKEKGDIPEGYSVSREKKERFSLILESASTNQTSMYLCASSVQRVIWGNIQYFGAGTRLSVL.

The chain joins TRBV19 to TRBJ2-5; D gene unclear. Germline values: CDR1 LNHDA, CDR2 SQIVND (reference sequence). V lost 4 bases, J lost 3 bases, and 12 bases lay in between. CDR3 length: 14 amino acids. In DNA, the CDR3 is TGTGCCAGTAGTAGGCCGGGTCGGAAAGAGACCCAGTACTTC. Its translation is CASSRPGRKETQYF. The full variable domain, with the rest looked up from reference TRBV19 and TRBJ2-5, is DGGITQSPKYLFRKEGQNVTLSCEQNLNHDAMYWYRQDPGQGLRLIYYSQIVNDFQKGDIAEGYSVSREKKESFPLTVTSAQKNPTAFYLCASSRPGRKETQYFGPGTRLLVL.

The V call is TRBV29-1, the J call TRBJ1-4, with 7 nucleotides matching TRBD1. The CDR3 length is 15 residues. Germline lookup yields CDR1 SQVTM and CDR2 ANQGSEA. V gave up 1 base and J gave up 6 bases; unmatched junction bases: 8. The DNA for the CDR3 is TGCAGCGTTGAAGCTGGCAGGGGGTACGATGAAAAACTGTTTTTT. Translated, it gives CSVEAGRGYDEKLFF.

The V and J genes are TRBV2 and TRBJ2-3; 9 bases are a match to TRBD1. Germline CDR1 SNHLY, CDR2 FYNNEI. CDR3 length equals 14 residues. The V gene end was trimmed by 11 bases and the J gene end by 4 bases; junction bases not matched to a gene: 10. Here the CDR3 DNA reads TGTGCCTGGGGGGACAGGGCGAGCCCAGATACGCAGTATTTT. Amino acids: CAWGDRASPDTQYF.

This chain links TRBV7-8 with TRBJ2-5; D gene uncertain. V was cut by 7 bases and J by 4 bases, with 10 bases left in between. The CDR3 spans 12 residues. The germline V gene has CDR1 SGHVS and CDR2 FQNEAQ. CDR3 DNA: TGTGCCAGCACTCCTCATGGAGAGACCCAGTACTTC. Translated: CASTPHGETQYF.

The CDR3 nucleotides read TGTGCCAGCTCACCAAATAGGGGATATGGCTACACCTTC. It yields the protein CASSPNRGYGYTF. This sequence joins TRBV18 and TRBJ1-2; TRBD1 is a possible D gene (5 bases). The germline CDR1 and CDR2 sequences are KGHSH and LQKENI. V lost 2 bases and J lost 5, with 9 bases in between. CDR3 length: 13 amino acids.

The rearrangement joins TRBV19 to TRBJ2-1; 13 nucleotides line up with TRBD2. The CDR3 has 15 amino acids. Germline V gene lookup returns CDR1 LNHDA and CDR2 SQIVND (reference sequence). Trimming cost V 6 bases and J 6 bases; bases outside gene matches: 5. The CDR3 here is CASRIWTSGSNEQFF. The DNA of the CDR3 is TGTGCCAGTAGGATTTGGACTAGCGGGAGCAATGAGCAGTTCTTC.

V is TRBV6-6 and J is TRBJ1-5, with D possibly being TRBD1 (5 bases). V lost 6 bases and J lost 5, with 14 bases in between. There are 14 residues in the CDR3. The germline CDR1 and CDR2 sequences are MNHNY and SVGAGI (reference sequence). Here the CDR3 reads CASRPRGGDQPQHF. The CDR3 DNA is TGTGCCAGCAGGCCACGGGGAGGGGATCAGCCCCAGCATTTT.

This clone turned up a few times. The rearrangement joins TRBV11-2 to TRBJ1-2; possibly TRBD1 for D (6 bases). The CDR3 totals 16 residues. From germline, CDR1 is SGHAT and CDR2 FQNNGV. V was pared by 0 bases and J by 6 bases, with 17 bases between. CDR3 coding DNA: TGTGCCAGCAGCTTAGACCCTGGGGGGGCTGAGCATGGCTACACCTTC. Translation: CASSLDPGGAEHGYTF. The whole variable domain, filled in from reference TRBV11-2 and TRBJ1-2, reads EAGVAQSPRYKIIEKRQSVAFWCNPISGHATLYWYQQILGQGPKLLIQFQNNGVVDDSQLPKDRFSAERLKGVDSTLKIQPAKLEDSAVYLCASSLDPGGAEHGYTFGSGTRLTVV.

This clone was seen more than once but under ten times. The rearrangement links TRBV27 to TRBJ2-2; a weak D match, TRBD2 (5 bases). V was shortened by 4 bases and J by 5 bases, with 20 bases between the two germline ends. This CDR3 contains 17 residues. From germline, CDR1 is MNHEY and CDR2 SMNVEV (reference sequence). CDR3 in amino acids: CASSYTGQAVRTGELFF. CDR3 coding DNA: TGTGCCAGCAGTTATACGGGCCAAGCGGTACGGACCGGGGAGCTGTTTTTT.